This TCR beta chain stems from a study of cytotoxic CD8 clonotypes in ibrutinib-treated CLL (TCRdb year 2021). Regarding the study in general: The cohort had 11 relapsed/refractory and under 16 treatment-naive patients; about 17 were IGHV unmutated. Patients were still on ibrutinib when every remission and progressive disease sample was collected. Response samples were obtained after a median of around eleven months of treatment, with a range of about 6 to 40 months. Cryopreserved peripheral blood mononuclear cells were collected at three points: before therapy, at response, and at either sustained remission or disease progression. An average of roughly 270,000 productive templates and roughly 94,000 productive rearrangements was obtained per sample. Longitudinal samples were obtainable from about 30% of the 86 participants in the trial. Responses were partial in roughly 24 patients and complete in 2; after median 68 months follow-up, roughly 15 stayed in remission and around 12 progressed. Summary of the overall study and its limitations: Public clonotypes were rare and either contracted or stayed stable during treatment, and the rise in clonality at ibrutinib response reflected the expansion of private clonotypes. Lymph node repertoires were not examined, and the timing of sampling was not matched between patients in sustained remission and those whose disease progressed. Baseline clonality exceeded that of age-matched healthy donors and correlated strongly with circulating CD8+ T-cell counts. Clonality increased at ibrutinib response, stayed stable in sustained remission, and fell back toward baseline at progression.

The goal of deep resolution MiSeq sequencing was a depth between 1 in 1 million and 1 in 200,000 T cells, and coverage averaged 10x per clonotype. TCR beta libraries were generated with the immunoSEQ hsTCRB Kit. Per the source publication's procedure: ImmunoSEQ Data Assistant and ImmunoSEQ Analyzer were used for data analysis, and V, D and J genes were assigned according to IMGT definitions. Clonality was computed as one minus normalized Shannon entropy of productive rearrangement frequencies, ranging from 0 to 1. Only overrepresented clonotypes making up at least 0.05% of the repertoire of each patient were included in the public clonotype analysis. Around 14 repertoires from age-matched healthy donors, obtained from immuneACCESS, served as clonality controls. The table comes from immuneACCESS by way of TCRdb, which keeps in-frame sequences with V and J called. Part of the clones is missing from these tables; in studies checked, under half for an unresolved V gene and the rest for unknown reasons. The D gene and trimming were derived from the DNA, and the V and J assignments and clone size from that table. Here the sample has about 300,000 clones; around 77% occur a single time. Around 5.3% of the sample lies in the top ten.

The sample's time point label is to be understood as: progressive disease on ibrutinib. For TCR beta library preparation, roughly 2.2 micrograms of genomic DNA was extracted from cryopreserved PBMCs. High-throughput TCR beta sequencing was performed on longitudinal blood samples from CLL patients receiving ibrutinib monotherapy. Patients were enrolled in a phase 2 open-label single-center ibrutinib monotherapy trial. The germline V gene yields MDHEN for CDR1 and SYDVKM for CDR2. The CDR3 contains 16 residues, cysteine and phenylalanine counted. The read is trimmed to its CDR3 DNA, 48 bases read in frame from base 1. The trim is 4 bases for V and 7 bases for J, with a gap of 20 bases between the germline ends. This clone appeared a few times. Its target antigen remains unknown. Per-base qualities were not stored, and no clone one base away is much larger.

The sequences come from PBMCs, collected at disease progression, from a patient treated with ibrutinib. The chain links TRBV28 with TRBJ1-3; the D gene is unclear. The TCR was taken from a human donor with chronic lymphocytic leukemia. The CDR3 region has the sequence CASSSFGSRSWNTIYF. The nucleotides read TGTGCCAGCAGTTCTTTCGGGTCAAGGAGTTGGAACACCATATATTTT.